This T cell receptor (beta chain) is drawn from a study of blood T cell repertoires in COVID-19. Study in general: Samples of COVID-19 (acute and convalescent) were obtained from the United States, Italy and Spain. T cells, B-cell-depleted T cells, or PBMCs provided the cDNA or gDNA that served as material.

Per the study methods: Estimated nucleated cell counts came from reference gene primer amplification. Sequencing was performed with immunoSEQ multiplex PCR; in TCRdb, only in-frame clones are kept and a portion is missing. The D gene and trimming were derived from the DNA, and the V and J assignments and clone size from that table. This table has over 70,000 clones, approximately 80% appearing once. Germline assignment: CDR1 SGHDT and CDR2 YYEEEE. J was trimmed by 3 bases and V by 1 base; bases with no gene match: 6. This CDR3 is 15 amino acids long. The source material was peripheral blood. The receptor comes from a man aged 70 or older with acute or convalescent COVID-19. The chain couples TRBV5-6 to TRBJ1-1; 7 nucleotides align to TRBD1. CDR3: CASSLLRQGDTEAFF. Written as DNA, the CDR3 is TGTGCCAGCAGCTTGCTCCGACAGGGCGACACTGAAGCTTTCTTT.